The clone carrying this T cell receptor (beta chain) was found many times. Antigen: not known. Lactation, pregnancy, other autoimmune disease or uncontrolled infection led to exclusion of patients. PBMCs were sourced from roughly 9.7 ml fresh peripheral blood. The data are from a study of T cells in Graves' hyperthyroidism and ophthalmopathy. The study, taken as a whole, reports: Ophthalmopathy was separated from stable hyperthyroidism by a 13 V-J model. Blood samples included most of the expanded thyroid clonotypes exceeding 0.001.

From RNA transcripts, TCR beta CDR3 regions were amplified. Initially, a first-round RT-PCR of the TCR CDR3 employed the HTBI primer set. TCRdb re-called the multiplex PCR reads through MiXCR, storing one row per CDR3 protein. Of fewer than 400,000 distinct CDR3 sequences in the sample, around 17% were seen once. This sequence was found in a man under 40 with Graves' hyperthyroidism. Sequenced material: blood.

CDR3 DNA: TGTGCCAGCAGTCCTCGGACTTACACAGATACGCAGTATTTT. This codes for CASSPRTYTDTQYF. This chain connects TRBV7-8 to TRBJ2-3; a possible D gene is TRBD2 (5 bases). Germline V gene data show CDR1 as SGHVS and CDR2 as FQNEAQ. Trimming stripped 6 bases from V and 2 bases from J, with 12 bases between. The CDR3 has 14 residues.